Presented here are 30 T cell receptor delta chains from one specimen sequenced in a study of delta chains in infants with herpesvirus infections. Gamma-chain- and delta-chain-specific primers converted PBMC RNA into TCR cDNA. TCRdb re-processed the RT-PCR reads via CATT. The sample gives around 1,300 delta-chain clones, about 7% of which show up once; roughly a tenth is in the top ten. Specimen: peripheral blood, collected at time point 1 of longitudinal follow-up. These receptors all come from a human donor who was a Ugandan infant, either HIV-exposed or HIV-unexposed (not recorded which).

This clone qualifies as large (0.1 to 1%). This chain connects TRDV1 to TRDJ1; tentative D call: TRDD2 (6 bases). Trimming took 3 bases from V and 2 from J, leaving 13 bases between them. Germline V lookup: CDR1 TSWWSYY, CDR2 QGS. This CDR3 has 15 amino acids. CDR3: CALGDSPTATDKLIF. The CDR3 nucleotides read TGTGCTCTTGGGGACTCTCCTACGGCGACCGATAAACTCATCTTT.

V is TRDV3 and J is TRDJ2; perhaps TRDD3 as D (6 bases). V was trimmed by 5 bases and J by 3 bases, leaving 16 bases between them. Germline CDR1 reads TVYSNPD; CDR2 reads GDNSRS (reference sequence). The CDR3 has 14 residues. The CDR3 spells CAQSPGIVTAQLFF. The CDR3 DNA follows: TGTGCCCAATCTCCGGGGATCGTGACAGCACAACTCTTCTTT. Based on the CDR3 plus reference TRDV3 and TRDJ2, the full variable domain is CDKVTQSSPDQTVASGSEVVLLCTYDTVYSNPDLFWYRIRPDYSFQFVFYGDNSRSEGADFTQGRFSVKHILTQKAFHLVISPVRTEDSATYYCAQSPGIVTAQLFFGKGTQLIVEP.

In its sample, this clone ranks as large. The chain employs TRDV1 and TRDJ1, with D hard to call. Germline CDR1 TSWWSYY, CDR2 QGS. There are 17 residues in the CDR3. V dropped 5 bases and J dropped 0 bases, with 19 bases sitting between them. The CDR3 DNA reads TGTGCTCTTGGGAACTACGACCGCCTCCCGTACACCGATAAACTCATCTTT. This sequence encodes CALGNYDRLPYTDKLIF.

This clone ranks as medium-sized (0.01 to 0.1%). J is TRDJ1 and V is TRDV1, with D maybe TRDD3 (5 bases). The CDR3 covers 15 residues. V was clipped by 5 bases and J by 8 bases, with 21 bases between them. From germline, CDR1 is TSWWSYY and CDR2 QGS. CDR3 protein: CALGYSRGGDNKLIF. Here the CDR3 DNA reads TGTGCTCTTGGGTACTCCCGGGGAGGGGACAACAAACTCATCTTT.

Relative to its sample, this clone is large (0.1 to 1%). The genes are TRDV1 and TRDJ1; the D gene could be TRDD2 or TRDD3 (8 bases each). The germline gives CDR1 TSWWSYY, CDR2 QGS. V dropped 5 bases and J dropped 0 bases, with 34 bases sitting between them. The CDR3 extends over 22 amino acids. DNA of the CDR3: TGTGCTCTTGGGAAACAAAACCTTCCTAAATTACTGGGGGTCCGTTACACCGATAAACTCATCTTT. Its protein is CALGKQNLPKLLGVRYTDKLIF.

On this clone: A much larger clone differs by one base, so this may be a read error. The sample contains more than one DNA sequence encoding this CDR3. This chain uses TRDV1 with TRDJ1, with TRDD3 as a possible D gene (10 bases). The CDR3 is 20 residues long. Germline-derived CDR1 and CDR2 are TSWWSYY and QGS. V was pared by 9 bases and J by 2 bases, with 34 bases between. The CDR3 reads CALGLPTRTGTGGCTDKLIF. The DNA of the CDR3 is TGTGCTCTCGGCCTTCCTACGAGAACGGGGACTGGGGGATGTACCGATAAACTCATCTTT.

By its share, this clone is medium-sized. CDR3 in amino acids: CALGEPRLGEYTDKLIF. The CDR3 DNA is TGTGCTCTTGGGGAGCCCCGACTGGGGGAGTACACCGATAAACTCATCTTT. The rearrangement links TRDV1 to TRDJ1; 9 bases line up with TRDD3. CDR1 is TSWWSYY, CDR2 QGS, per germline. The V segment lost 3 bases and the J segment 0 bases; nucleotides outside the gene matches: 8. CDR3 size: 17 residues.

V and J are TRDV1 and TRDJ1, with 12 nucleotides matching TRDD3. CDR1 is TSWWSYY and CDR2 is QGS in the germline V gene. The CDR3 loop spans 19 amino acids. Trimming cost V 3 bases and J 3 bases; bases outside gene matches: 14. The CDR3 DNA is TGTGCTCTTGGGGACGCCCAGCCTACACCTGGGGGATACGCCGATAAACTCATCTTT. Amino acid sequence: CALGDAQPTPGGYADKLIF.

This clone is deemed large (0.1 to 1%). The gene calls are TRDV1 and TRDJ1; D is undetermined. Germline loops: CDR1 TSWWSYY, CDR2 QGS. The CDR3 sequence is 13 residues long. Trimming left V 1 base short and J 0 bases short, with 3 bases between. CDR3 DNA sequence: TGTGCTCTTGGGGAACCTAACACCGATAAACTCATCTTT. Translated, it gives CALGEPNTDKLIF.

This clone was counted between two and nine times. The CDR3 sequence: CACDTEYWGIRPNTDKLIF. The CDR3 region has the DNA TGTGCCTGTGACACCGAATACTGGGGGATACGACCTAACACCGATAAACTCATCTTT. V is TRDV2 and J is TRDJ1; 13 bases fit TRDD3. The CDR3 is 19 amino acids. The germline gives CDR1 GEAIGNYY, CDR2 EKD. The V segment lost 0 bases and the J segment 0 bases; nucleotides outside the gene matches: 9.

For the J gene the call is TRDJ1; the V gene lacks a call; the table's D call TRDD3 went unverified against the DNA. The CDR3 is 21 residues long. The CDR3 here is CALGKPFLDELLGDSADKLIF. DNA of the CDR3: TGTGCTCTTGGGAAACCCTTCCTCGATGAACTACTGGGGGATAGTGCAGATAAACTCATCTTT.

In its sample, this clone is large. This chain joins TRDV1 and TRDJ1, with 7 bases matching TRDD3. V gave up 0 bases and J gave up 2 bases; unmatched junction bases: 3. This CDR3 is built from 15 residues. CDR1 TSWWSYY and CDR2 QGS come from the germline V gene. The CDR3 DNA is TGTGCTCTTGGGGAACTCAGTGGGGGAACCGATAAACTCATCTTT. Residues: CALGELSGGTDKLIF.

This clone has a handful of counts. Just one base apart from a much larger clone, this may be a read error. J is TRDJ2 and V is TRDV1, with D perhaps TRDD3 (5 bases). The CDR3 contains 20 residues. V gave up 1 base and J gave up 4 bases, with 25 bases separating them. Germline V CDR1 and CDR2: TSWWSYY, QGS. CDR3 nucleotide sequence: TGTGCTCTTGGGGAACGGGCGGTTCTTTCCCCGGGGGGCCCGACAGCACAACTCTTCTTT. Translation gives CALGERAVLSPGGPTAQLFF.

By share of the sample, this clone is medium-sized. J is TRDJ1 and V is TRDV1, with D perhaps TRDD3 (7 bases). This CDR3 has 22 residues. The germline V and J ends were trimmed by 1 base and 1 base, with 31 bases remaining between them. CDR1 is TSWWSYY, CDR2 QGS, per germline. CDR3 sequence reads: CALGERRPSPLRTGDPTDKLIF. The CDR3 bases are TGTGCTCTTGGGGAACGCAGGCCTTCCCCCCTCCGTACTGGGGACCCCACCGATAAACTCATCTTT.

V gene TRDV2 combines with J gene TRDJ3, with TRDD3 identical over 13 bases. As TCRdb names no J gene, one was assigned here on the basis of a DNA match to germline. CDR3 length: 23 amino acids. Looked up from germline, CDR1 is GEAIGNYY and CDR2 is EKD. J lost 0 bases, V lost 2 bases, and 15 bases had no gene match. The DNA of the CDR3 is TGTGCCTGTGACAAAGTACTGGGGGATACGCGAACCTTGAGCTCCTGGGACACCCGACAGATGTTTTTC. Translating it yields CACDKVLGDTRTLSSWDTRQMFF.

This clone was observed a handful of times. The DNA of the CDR3 is TGTGCCTGTGACACCGTTGAAAATCCCCGGGCAAAACTCATCTTT. Protein sequence: CACDTVENPRAKLIF. The genes are TRDV2 and TRDJ1; no reliable D call. The J gene comes from matching the DNA to germline here; TCRdb lacks it. Between the trimmed V and J ends, which lost 0 bases and 8 bases, there was a span of 18 bases. Germline-derived CDR1 and CDR2 are GEAIGNYY and EKD. The CDR3 has 15 amino acids.

The chain links TRDV2 to TRDJ1, with a tentative D call TRDD3 (5 bases). No J gene was available from TCRdb, and it was assigned here by a germline match of the DNA. Looked up from germline, CDR1 is GEAIGNYY and CDR2 is EKD. V gave up 1 base and J gave up 0 bases, with 23 bases separating them. The CDR3 loop spans 19 amino acids. CDR3 nucleotide sequence: TGTGCCTGTGACACGAATTTTTTCCGACCCAAGGGGGACACCGATAAACTCATCTTT. This encodes CACDTNFFRPKGDTDKLIF.

This rearrangement joins TRDV1 to TRDJ1; a possible D gene is TRDD2 (7 bases). The J gene was not available in TCRdb and was assigned here by matching the DNA to germline segments. The germline V and J ends were trimmed by 0 bases and 0 bases, with 35 bases remaining between them. CDR3 length: 24 amino acids. CDR1 is TSWWSYY and CDR2 is QGS in the germline V gene. The chain's CDR3 is CALGELVPTCRGGTKGRYTDKLIF. For the CDR3, the DNA is TGTGCTCTTGGGGAACTTGTTCCTACGTGCCGGGGGGGGACTAAAGGTCGGTACACCGATAAACTCATCTTT.

This chain connects TRDV1 to TRDJ1, with TRDD3 as a possible D gene (7 bases). Trimming cost V 2 bases and J 3 bases, with 22 bases left between them. CDR1 is TSWWSYY and CDR2 is QGS in the germline V gene. The CDR3 totals 18 residues. Here the CDR3 DNA reads TGTGCTCTTGGGGAAGAATCCTACAGGGGGGATGGAGCCGATAAACTCATCTTT. Amino acid sequence: CALGEESYRGDGADKLIF.

In its sample, this clone is large (0.1 to 1%). V gene TRDV3 combines with J gene TRDJ1; D remains ambiguous. Trimming left V 2 bases short and J 0 bases short, with 13 bases between. This CDR3 comprises 14 residues. Germline V CDR1 and CDR2: TVYSNPD, GDNSRS (reference sequence). The CDR3 protein is CAFPYPLYTDKLIF. CDR3 DNA sequence: TGTGCCTTTCCTTACCCGCTGTACACCGATAAACTCATCTTT. The full variable domain, with the rest looked up from reference TRDV3 and TRDJ1, is CDKVTQSSPDQTVASGSEVVLLCTYDTVYSNPDLFWYRIRPDYSFQFVFYGDNSRSEGADFTQGRFSVKHILTQKAFHLVISPVRTEDSATYYCAFPYPLYTDKLIFGKGTRVTVEP.

This clone is labeled as large. This chain uses TRDV1 with TRDJ1, with D possibly TRDD3 on 5 matching bases. Between the trimmed V and J ends, which lost 4 bases and 0 bases, there was a span of 15 bases. CDR3 length equals 16 residues. CDR1 and CDR2 from the germline V gene are TSWWSYY and QGS. CDR3 residues: CALGVASGTNTDKLIF. CDR3 bases: TGTGCTCTTGGGGTAGCTTCGGGGACCAACACCGATAAACTCATCTTT.

The chain has TRDV1 and TRDJ1; 9 bases match TRDD3. This CDR3 contains 24 residues. The V segment lost 3 bases and the J segment 0 bases; nucleotides outside the gene matches: 29. CDR1 and CDR2 from the germline V gene are TSWWSYY and QGS. CDR3 in DNA: TGTGCTCTTGGGGATTCGAATTCCTACGATAGTCCCCGTACTGGGGGAGGCTACACCGATAAACTCATCTTT. It specifies CALGDSNSYDSPRTGGGYTDKLIF.

This clone is medium-sized (0.01 to 0.1%). V and J are TRDV1 and TRDJ1, with D possibly being TRDD2 or TRDD3 (9 bases each). The CDR3 runs to 17 residues. Deletions cut 4 bases from V and 4 bases from J, with 22 bases between. Per germline, CDR1 TSWWSYY and CDR2 QGS. For the CDR3, the DNA is TGTGCTCTTGGGGGTAGCCTTCCTACTGGGGGAGTCGATAAACTCATCTTT. This gives the protein CALGGSLPTGGVDKLIF.

This clone is large in the sample. The chain joins TRDV1 to TRDJ1; TRDD3 aligns across 13 bases. CDR1 and CDR2 from the germline V gene are TSWWSYY and QGS. The CDR3 sequence is 23 residues long. Trimming at V came to 4 bases and at J to 2 bases, leaving 25 bases not matched to a gene. The CDR3 DNA reads TGTGCTCTTGGGGGATGCCTTCCCCCGACTACTGGGGGATACGCGTCCGGGACCGATAAACTCATCTTT. Translating it yields CALGGCLPPTTGGYASGTDKLIF.

With respect to this clone: This sequence may be a read error, since a much larger clone differs from it by one base. This chain joins TRDV1 and TRDJ1; perhaps TRDD3 as D (6 bases). Germline loops: CDR1 TSWWSYY, CDR2 QGS. The CDR3 sequence is 20 residues long. Trimming took 1 base from V and 1 from J, leaving 25 bases between them. The CDR3 loop is CALGEPSVWGPGGGTDKLIF. Written as DNA, the CDR3 is TGTGCTCTTGGGGAACCTTCCGTCTGGGGTCCAGGGGGGGGCACCGATAAACTCATCTTT.

This chain uses TRDV1 with TRDJ3, with 9 bases identical to TRDD3. Germline loops: CDR1 TSWWSYY, CDR2 QGS. CDR3 length: 20 residues. The J segment lost 0 bases and the V segment lost 1 base, leaving 7 bases of the junction unmatched. The CDR3 sequence is CALGERGGYRSSWDTRQMFF. The CDR3 DNA sequence: TGTGCTCTTGGGGAACGAGGGGGATACCGGAGCTCCTGGGACACCCGACAGATGTTTTTC.

The V gene is TRDV2, the J gene TRDJ3, with 7 nucleotides matching TRDD3. Germline CDR1 and CDR2: GEAIGNYY and EKD. This CDR3 spans 20 amino acids. V dropped 1 base and J dropped 0; count of bases not matched to a gene: 11. CDR3 DNA: TGTGCCTGTGACACTGTTCGCTGGGGGGTTAACTCCTGGGACACCCGACAGATGTTTTTC. This codes for CACDTVRWGVNSWDTRQMFF.

Concerning this clone: Given a much more abundant clone one base away, this may be a read error. The rearrangement links TRAV38-2/DV8 to TRDJ1, with 11 bases lining up with TRDD3. The J gene was not available in TCRdb and was assigned here by matching the DNA to germline segments. Germline-derived CDR1 and CDR2 are TSESDYY and QEAYKQQN. V gave up 10 bases and J gave up 8 bases; unmatched junction bases: 16. CDR3 length: 15 residues. The CDR3 DNA reads as TGTGCTATAAGTGGGGGATACGCCGGTGGGAGAAAACTCATCTTT. It translates to CAISGGYAGGRKLIF.

This clone came up a few times. The chain recombines TRDV1 with TRDJ1, with D perhaps TRDD2 (8 bases). V lost 1 base, J lost 3 bases, and 33 bases lay in between. Germline-derived CDR1 and CDR2 are TSWWSYY and QGS. The CDR3 spans 22 residues. The CDR3 reads CALGEQGEDFLPGDNHADKLIF. The CDR3 region has the DNA TGTGCTCTTGGGGAACAGGGGGAGGACTTCCTACCTGGGGATAACCACGCCGATAAACTCATCTTT.

In its sample, this clone ranks as medium-sized. This chain uses TRDV1 with TRDJ1, with 9 positions matching TRDD3. CDR1 is TSWWSYY and CDR2 is QGS in the germline V gene. Trimming cost V 3 bases and J 0 bases; bases outside gene matches: 17. The CDR3 has 20 amino acids. The CDR3 loop reads CALGDLYFPVLGEYTDKLIF. Written as DNA, the CDR3 is TGTGCTCTTGGGGACCTTTACTTCCCCGTACTGGGGGAGTACACCGATAAACTCATCTTT.